The subject of this entry is one TCR beta chain. As yet, its antigen is unknown. The sample belongs to a study of T cell repertoires in cytomegalovirus infection. Study details: CMV infection together with matching HLA type was indicated by public TCR beta signatures.

TCRdb redid the calling of the reads with MiXCR, one entry per CDR3 protein. The sample gives 350,000 to 550,000 distinct CDR3 sequences, under 40% of which show up once; roughly an eighth is in the top ten. Findings and limits, study-wide: Clonotype analysis showed dominance of the ex vivo response by HLA-C-restricted CMV-specific TCR beta clonotypes.

The J segment lost 6 bases and the V segment lost 2 bases, leaving 12 bases of the junction unmatched. Germline CDR1 SGHTA, CDR2 FQGNSA. The CDR3 spans 17 residues. The sample comprised PBMCs. The TCR sequence derives from a human donor in good health (CMV status not recorded). Some clones in this sample may be carry-over from other donors' samples. The V call is TRBV7-2, the J call TRBJ2-4; TRBD1 aligns across 8 bases. In DNA, the CDR3 is TGTGCCAGCAGCTTAAAGGCACCAGGGGGCGTGATAAACATTCAGTACTTC. Translating it yields CASSLKAPGGVINIQYF. Complete variable domain (other parts from reference TRBV7-2 and TRBJ2-4): GAGVSQSPSNKVTEKGKDVELRCDPISGHTALYWYRQSLGQGLEFLIYFQGNSAPDKSGLPSDRFSAERTGGSVSTLTIQRTQQEDSAVYLCASSLKAPGGVINIQYFGAGTRLSVL.